This T cell receptor beta chain was recorded in a study of T cell responses to AZD1222 COVID-19 vaccine. With 0 bases removed from V and 5 bases from J, the gap between germline ends came to 10 bases. This CDR3 comprises 14 residues. The V gene's germline CDR1 is SGHTA and CDR2 FQGNSA. Points on this clone: Its target is not known.

Study-level findings and limits: Repertoire samples came only from after the peak T cell response.

Repertoires were generated with immunoSEQ multiplex PCR, while TCRdb's copy carries only in-frame clones and drops some. This sample has 100,000 to 150,000 clones, with around 90% found just once. The material sequenced was peripheral blood, taken on day 0 of AZD1222 vaccination. The chain recombines TRBV7-2 with TRBJ1-2; D remains ambiguous. This TCR was sampled from an adult in good health. The CDR3 coding sequence is TGTGCCAGCAGCTTAGCGGGCAGCCTTTATGGCTACACCTTC. This encodes CASSLAGSLYGYTF.